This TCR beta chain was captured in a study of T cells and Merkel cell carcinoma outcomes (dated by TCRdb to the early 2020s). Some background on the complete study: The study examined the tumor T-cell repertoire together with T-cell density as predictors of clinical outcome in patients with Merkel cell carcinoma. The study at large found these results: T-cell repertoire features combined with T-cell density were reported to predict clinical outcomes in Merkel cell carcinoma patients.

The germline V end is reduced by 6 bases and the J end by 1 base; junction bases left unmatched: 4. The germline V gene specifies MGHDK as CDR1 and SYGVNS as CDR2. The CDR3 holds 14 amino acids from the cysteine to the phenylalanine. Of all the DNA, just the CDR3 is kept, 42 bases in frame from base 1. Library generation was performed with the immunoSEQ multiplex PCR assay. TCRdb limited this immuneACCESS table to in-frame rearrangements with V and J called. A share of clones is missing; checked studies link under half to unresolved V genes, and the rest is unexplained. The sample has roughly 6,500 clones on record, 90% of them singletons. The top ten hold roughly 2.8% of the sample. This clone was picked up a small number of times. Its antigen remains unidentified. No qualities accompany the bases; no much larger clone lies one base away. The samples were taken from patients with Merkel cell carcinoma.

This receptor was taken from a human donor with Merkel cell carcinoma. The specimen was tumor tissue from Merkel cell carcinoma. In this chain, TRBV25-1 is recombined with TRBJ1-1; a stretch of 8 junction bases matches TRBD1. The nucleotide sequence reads TGTGCCAGCAGGCAGACAGGGGAGAACACTGAAGCTTTCTTT. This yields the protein CASRQTGENTEAFF.